The clone carrying this T cell receptor (beta chain) was seen only a few times. The CDR3 extends over 13 amino acids. The germline CDR1 and CDR2 sequences are WSHSY and SAAADI. Deletions cut 3 bases from V and 4 bases from J, with 7 bases between. This specimen belongs to a study of T-cell reconstitution after alpha-beta-depleted transplantation in children. Molecular barcoding with unique molecular identifiers was used for the TCRbeta library. One entry per CDR3 protein, called by TCRdb with MiXCR from the PCR reads. There are 350,000 to 400,000 distinct CDR3 sequences in the sample; 13% occur only once, and roughly 4.5% lies in the top ten.

This TCR was sampled from a human donor who donated a stem cell graft to a child with Fanconi anemia. Sequencing used PBMCs, obtained from the stem cell graft. This chain uses TRBV10-2 with TRBJ1-3; D call uncertain. The CDR3 protein is CASSERSGNTIYF. The CDR3 bases are TGCGCCAGCAGTGAACGCAGCGGAAACACCATATATTTT.